This paragraph reports one T cell receptor beta chain. The antigen is not known. This sample was included in a study of OX40 agonist ivuxolimab in advanced cancers. Study background: Subjects had a mean age of about 60 years, with a range of about 23 to 79; just over 80% were male. Prior anti-PD-1, anti-PD-L1 or anti-CTLA-4 therapy did not bar entry, and approximately 43% had some. Notes on the study in general: The specificity for antigen of the expanded peripheral T cells was not determined. People who partly responded at 0.1-3.0 mg/kg had some of the least clonal expansion seen.

Produced via immunoSEQ multiplex PCR; TCRdb's table is partial and in-frame only. The table includes 65,000 to 95,000 clones, 80% to 90% detected once. This sequence was found in an adult with an advanced solid tumor such as melanoma, head and neck, liver or kidney cancer. The specimen comprised CD4+ or CD8+ T cells sorted from blood, sampled in a trial of the OX40 agonist ivuxolimab.

The CDR3 sequence: CASSKQQGLNTEAFF. The CDR3 nucleotides are TGTGCCAGTAGTAAACAACAGGGATTGAACACTGAAGCTTTCTTT. The chain joins TRBV19 to TRBJ1-1; the D gene is possibly TRBD1 (6 bases). This CDR3 is built from 15 residues. Trimming shortened V by 4 bases and J by 0 bases, and 12 bases separated the two germline ends. The germline V gene encodes CDR1 LNHDA and CDR2 SQIVND (reference sequence).